The 13 T cell receptor beta chains listed next were all sequenced from one sample in a study of blood T cell repertoires in COVID-19. The protocol was immunoSEQ multiplex PCR, while the TCRdb copy is restricted to in-frame clones and leaves out a portion. Of more than 60,000 clones detected, around 91% appear once; the ten largest clones hold about 6%. Sequencing was done on a sample of peripheral blood. Receptor source: a human donor in a cohort sampled during active COVID-19.

CDR3 sequence (DNA): TGTGCCAGCAGCCAAGTACAGGGGGTTGGCTACACCTTC. Amino acids: CASSQVQGVGYTF. The genes are TRBV14 and TRBJ1-2; 8 nucleotides match TRBD1. In germline, CDR1 is SGHDN, CDR2 FVKESK. V lost 1 base and J lost 7; bases outside the gene matches: 2. The CDR3 contains 13 residues.

The V gene is TRBV11-2, the J gene TRBJ2-3, with TRBD2 matching over 10 bases. J lost 2 bases, V lost 5 bases, and 10 bases had no gene match. Per germline, CDR1 SGHAT and CDR2 FQNNGV. The CDR3 has 17 amino acids. CDR3 coding DNA: TGTGCCAGCAGCCTAGGGGTACTAGCGGGGCACACAGATACGCAGTATTTT. Its protein product is CASSLGVLAGHTDTQYF.

V usage is TRBV7-2 and J usage is TRBJ2-7; 7 bases align to TRBD1. The CDR3 is 16 amino acids. CDR1 and CDR2 (germline): SGHTA, FQGNSA. V lost 1 base, J lost 3 bases, and 9 bases stayed unmatched. The CDR3 bases are TGTGCCAGCAGCTTAGTCGGGGACAGCTCGTTCTACGAGCAGTACTTC. Translation: CASSLVGDSSFYEQYF.

The chain employs TRBV11-2 and TRBJ2-5; 8 bases align to TRBD1. Germline V lookup: CDR1 SGHAT, CDR2 FQNNGV. Losses at the gene ends were 7 bases for V and 2 bases for J; bases not matched to a gene: 6. This CDR3 spans 14 amino acids. The CDR3 spells CASTTGGWQETQYF. DNA for the CDR3: TGTGCCAGCACCACAGGGGGGTGGCAAGAGACCCAGTACTTC.

The V call is TRBV10-1, the J call TRBJ1-1; D is perhaps TRBD1 (6 bases). Trimming cost V 5 bases and J 3 bases, with 10 bases left between them. Germline CDR1 WNHNN, CDR2 SYGVQD (reference sequence). This CDR3 has 13 residues. CDR3: CASSLDRYTEAFF. The CDR3 DNA is TGCGCCAGCAGTCTGGACAGATACACTGAAGCTTTCTTT.

The rearrangement links TRBV5-1 to TRBJ2-3; D not resolved. V was trimmed by 0 bases and J by 6 bases, leaving 11 bases between them. Looked up from germline, CDR1 is SGHRS and CDR2 is YFSETQ. The CDR3 spans 14 residues. CDR3 sequence reads: CASSLGGFRDTQYF. As DNA, the CDR3 is TGCGCCAGCAGCTTGGGTGGCTTCAGGGATACGCAGTATTTT.

This clone is a singleton in its sample. The gene calls are TRBV19 and TRBJ1-1; D not certain. The CDR3 sequence is 14 residues long. Germline values: CDR1 LNHDA, CDR2 SQIVND (reference sequence). Between the trimmed V and J ends, which lost 5 bases and 5 bases, there was a span of 15 bases. CDR3 in amino acids: CASSPTDSKTEAFF. The CDR3 bases are TGTGCCAGTAGTCCCACTGATTCCAAGACTGAAGCTTTCTTT.

The rearrangement uses TRBV2 and TRBJ1-2, with 9 bases matching TRBD1. Germline V gene data show CDR1 as SNHLY and CDR2 as FYNNEI. The V gene end was trimmed by 8 bases and the J gene end by 2 bases; junction bases not matched to a gene: 6. The CDR3 has 14 amino acids. CDR3 coding DNA: TGTGCCAGCCACCCCGGACAGGGGAACTATGGCTACACCTTC. Translated: CASHPGQGNYGYTF.

The chain uses TRBV24-1 and TRBJ2-1, with 8 bases identical to TRBD1. The CDR3 sequence is 16 residues long. Germline CDR1 and CDR2: KGHDR and SFDVKD. The V segment lost 3 bases and the J segment 8 bases; nucleotides outside the gene matches: 11. CDR3 coding DNA: TGTGCCACCAGTGATCCTGGGGGGACAGGTAACGATGAGCAGTTCTTC. It is translated as CATSDPGGTGNDEQFF.

About this clone: The junction and the germline gene differ at one end; a read error may be behind it. The rearrangement uses TRBV7-7 and TRBJ2-3; 10 nucleotides line up with TRBD2. CDR3 length: 16 amino acids. Germline V lookup: CDR1 SSHAT, CDR2 FNYEAQ (reference sequence). CDR3 in amino acids: CASSLGAGGYTDTQYF. The CDR3 nucleotides are TGTGCTAGCAGCTTAGGAGCGGGGGGGTACACAGATACGCAGTATTTT.

The V and J genes are TRBV2 and TRBJ2-2; 11 bases match TRBD1. The CDR3 runs to 16 residues. Trimming cost V 7 bases and J 5 bases; bases outside gene matches: 9. Germline CDR1 reads SNHLY; CDR2 reads FYNNEI. The CDR3 region has the DNA TGTGCCAGCACCCGGGACAGGGGGGGAGGGACCGGGGAGCTGTTTTTT. This translates into CASTRDRGGGTGELFF.

The gene calls are TRBV11-2 and TRBJ2-3; TRBD2 matches at 13 bases. The CDR3 contains 14 residues. Germline V gene data show CDR1 as SGHAT and CDR2 as FQNNGV. With 4 bases clipped from V and 6 bases from J, the junction kept 1 base outside the gene matches. Here the CDR3 reads CASSSTSGGDTQYF. The CDR3, as DNA: TGTGCCAGCAGCTCGACTAGCGGGGGGGATACGCAGTATTTT.

This chain connects TRBV3-1 (or the pseudogene TRBV3-2) to TRBJ1-2; the match to TRBD1 covers 10 bases. V lost 1 base to trimming and J lost 3 bases; unmatched junction nucleotides: 2. The CDR3 length is 15 residues. The V gene's germline CDR1 is LGHDT and CDR2 YNNKEL (reference sequence). CDR3: CASSQAGQGDYGYTF. In nucleotides, the CDR3 is TGTGCCAGCAGCCAAGCTGGACAGGGGGACTATGGCTACACCTTC.